One T cell receptor beta chain is described in this entry. What it binds is unknown. Germline V gene sequence: CDR1 SQVTM, CDR2 ANQGSEA. CDR3 length: 14 residues. V dropped 7 bases and J dropped 7; count of bases not matched to a gene: 9. The record originates from a study of STAT3 mutations in large granular lymphocyte leukemia. As for the study in general: Among longitudinally sequenced T-LGLL patients, roughly half had canonical activating STAT3 mutations detected. Points from the study as a whole: In T-cell large granular lymphocyte leukemia, about half of patients showed multiple immunodominant subclonotypes. No sample exists from the first appearance of each clone. Variable sampling intervals and differing treatment regimens complicated linking therapy response to TCR clonal burden changes.

The table came from immunoSEQ multiplex PCR; TCRdb's copy has only in-frame clones and leaves some out. The table records about 5,900 clones, 88% of them present only once. Sequenced material: PBMCs. This rearrangement joins TRBV29-1 to TRBJ1-4, with 10 bases identical to TRBD1. This TCR came from a human donor with T large granular lymphocyte leukemia. Some clones in this sample may be carry-over from other donors' samples. The CDR3 here is CSAKTTGGSEKLFF. As DNA, the CDR3 is TGCAGCGCCAAAACGACAGGGGGCAGTGAAAAACTGTTTTTT. The whole variable domain, remainder taken from reference TRBV29-1 and TRBJ1-4, is SAVISQKPSRDICQRGTSLTIQCQVDSQVTMMFWYRQQPGQSLTLIATANQGSEATYESGFVIDKFPISRPNLTFSTLTVSNMSPEDSSIYLCSAKTTGGSEKLFFGSGTQLSVL.